A single sample gave rise to the 10 T cell receptor beta chains below, sequenced in a study of T-cell reconstitution after alpha-beta-depleted transplantation in children. TCRbeta library construction was performed incorporating unique molecular identifiers. TCRdb called the PCR reads again in MiXCR, with one record for every CDR3 protein. This sample has 110,000 or so distinct CDR3 sequences, with around 6.4% found just once. Sequences were derived from PBMCs, mostly from graft donor cells, sampled 360 days after TCRalphabeta/CD19-depleted stem cell transplant. The receptors originated from a male patient aged 2 to 10 who had a stem cell transplant for acute lymphoblastic leukemia, so the T cells may come from the graft donor.

This clonotype showed up many times. V gene TRBV9 combines with J gene TRBJ2-7; TRBD1 matches at 8 bases. The trim removed 3 bases at V and 1 base at J, leaving 6 bases unmatched. The CDR3 spans 15 residues. CDR1 SGDLS and CDR2 YYNGEE come from the germline V gene. The DNA for the CDR3 is TGTGCCAGCAGCGCGACAGGGGCCCTTTCCTACGAGCAGTACTTC. This sequence encodes CASSATGALSYEQYF.

This clonotype was counted at least ten times. This chain uses TRBV4-3 with TRBJ2-7; D possibly matches TRBD1 or TRBD2 (6 bases each). CDR3 size: 16 residues. Germline CDR1 LGHNA, CDR2 YSLEER. Between the trimmed V and J ends, which lost 0 bases and 3 bases, there was a span of 15 bases. This CDR3 is CASSQEWGARLYEQYF. CDR3 in DNA: TGCGCCAGCAGCCAAGAATGGGGGGCACGACTCTACGAGCAGTACTTC.

This clonotype was detected many times. The chain combines TRBV6-5 with TRBJ2-3; D ambiguous. CDR1 is MNHEY and CDR2 is SVGAGI in the germline V gene. The CDR3 has 14 residues. V shed 2 bases and J shed 4 bases, with 10 bases lying between them. The CDR3 loop reads CASSYNPGPDTQYF. DNA of the CDR3: TGTGCCAGCAGTTACAATCCGGGTCCAGATACGCAGTATTTT.

This clonotype was seen repeatedly, ten times or more. The V and J genes are TRBV12-3 or TRBV12-4 and TRBJ1-2; no clear D. Deletions cut 10 bases from V and 5 bases from J, with 11 bases between. This CDR3 has 11 residues. The CDR3 DNA is TGTGCCACCGTTGAGGATTATGGCTACACCTTC. This codes for CATVEDYGYTF.

With regard to this clonotype: With a much larger clone just one base away, this may be a read error. This chain joins TRBV28 and TRBJ2-1; 11 bases align to TRBD2. J was trimmed by 6 bases and V by 3 bases; bases with no gene match: 7. The germline CDR1 and CDR2 sequences are MDHEN and SYDVKM. The CDR3 is 16 residues long. CDR3 sequence (DNA): TGTGCCAGCAGTTTGTCACTAGCGGGAGCCTTCAATGAGCAGTTCTTC. Protein product: CASSLSLAGAFNEQFF.

This clonotype was seen more than once but under ten times. J is TRBJ2-6 and V is TRBV27; D is unresolved. This CDR3 region has 14 residues. Germline assignment: CDR1 MNHEY and CDR2 SMNVEV (reference sequence). Trimming removed 3 bases at V and 1 base at J, with 4 bases between. In nucleotides, the CDR3 is TGTGCCAGCAGTTTTAGGTCTGGGGCCAACGTCCTGACTTTC. The encoded protein is CASSFRSGANVLTF. Full variable domain (rest looked up from reference TRBV27 and TRBJ2-6): EAQVTQNPRYLITVTGKKLTVTCSQNMNHEYMSWYRQDPGLGLRQIYYSMNVEVTDKGDVPEGYKVSRKEKRNFPLILESPSPNQTSLYFCASSFRSGANVLTFGAGSRLTVL.

This clonotype was detected ten times or more. CDR3 coding DNA: TGTGCCAGCAGTTTTTGGGGGCCAGCAGATACGCAGTATTTT. Translation gives CASSFWGPADTQYF. The chain couples TRBV27 to TRBJ2-3, with TRBD1 as a possible D gene (6 bases). The CDR3 has 14 amino acids. V lost 3 bases and J 4 bases, leaving 11 bases between the germline ends. Germline values: CDR1 MNHEY, CDR2 SMNVEV (reference sequence).

This clonotype has more than one count but fewer than ten. The chain uses TRBV12-3 or TRBV12-4 and TRBJ2-1, with TRBD2 matching over 7 bases. The V and J ends lost 5 bases and 10 bases, in that order; junction bases with no gene match: 5. This CDR3 has 12 residues. The CDR3 bases are TGTGCCAGCAGTCCGCGGCGGGAGGAGCAGTTCTTC. This gives the protein CASSPRREEQFF.

This clonotype was seen repeatedly, ten times or more. The chain joins TRBV6-1 to TRBJ2-3; TRBD2 is a possible D gene (5 bases). V shed 6 bases and J shed 4 bases, with 14 bases lying between them. CDR3 length: 14 residues. Germline values: CDR1 MNHNS, CDR2 SASEGT. CDR3: CASSRHAGADTQYF. As DNA, the CDR3 is TGTGCCAGCAGCCGACACGCGGGCGCAGATACGCAGTATTTT.

This clonotype was seen more than once but under ten times. The CDR3, as DNA: TGTGCCAGCAGCTTGGAACAGGGTCTGCGCACCGGGGAGCTGTTTTTT. It yields the protein CASSLEQGLRTGELFF. The gene calls are TRBV5-6 and TRBJ2-2; D may be TRBD1 (6 bases). Looked up from germline, CDR1 is SGHDT and CDR2 is YYEEEE. The CDR3 covers 16 residues. Trimming removed 0 bases from V and 4 bases from J, with 13 bases in between.